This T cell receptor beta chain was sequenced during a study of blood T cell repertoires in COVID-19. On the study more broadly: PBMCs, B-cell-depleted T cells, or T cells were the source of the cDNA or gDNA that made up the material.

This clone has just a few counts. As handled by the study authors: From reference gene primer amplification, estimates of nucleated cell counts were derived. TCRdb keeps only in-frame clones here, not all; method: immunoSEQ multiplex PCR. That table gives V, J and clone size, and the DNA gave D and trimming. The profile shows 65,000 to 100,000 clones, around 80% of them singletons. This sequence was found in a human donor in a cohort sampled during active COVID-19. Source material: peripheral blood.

CDR3 DNA: TGTGCCTGGAGGACTAGCGGCGGGGAGCAGTTCTTC. Protein product: CAWRTSGGEQFF. V and J are TRBV30 and TRBJ2-1, with 9 nucleotides matching TRBD2. The CDR3 extends over 12 amino acids. Per the germline V gene, CDR1 is GTSNPN and CDR2 is SVGIG (reference sequence). Trimming took 3 bases from V and 10 from J; bases not matched to a gene: 4.